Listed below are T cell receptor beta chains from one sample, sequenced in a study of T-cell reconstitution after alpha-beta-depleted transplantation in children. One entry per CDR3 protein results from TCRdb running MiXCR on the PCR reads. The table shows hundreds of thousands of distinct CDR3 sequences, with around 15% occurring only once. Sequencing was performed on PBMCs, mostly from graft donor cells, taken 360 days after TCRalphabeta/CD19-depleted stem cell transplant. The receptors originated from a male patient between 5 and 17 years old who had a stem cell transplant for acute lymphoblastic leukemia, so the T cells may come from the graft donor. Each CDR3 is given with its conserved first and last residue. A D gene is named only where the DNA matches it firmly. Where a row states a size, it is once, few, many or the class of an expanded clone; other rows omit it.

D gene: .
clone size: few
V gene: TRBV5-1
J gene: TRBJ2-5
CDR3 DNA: TGCGCCAGCAGCTGGGTGGGAGAGGAGACCCAGTACTTC
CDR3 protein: CASSWVGEETQYF

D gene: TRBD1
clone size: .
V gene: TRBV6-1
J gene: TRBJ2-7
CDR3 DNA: TGTGCCAGCAGTGAAAAGATGGCCGGGACAGACTACTACGAGCAGTACTTC
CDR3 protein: CASSEKMAGTDYYEQYF

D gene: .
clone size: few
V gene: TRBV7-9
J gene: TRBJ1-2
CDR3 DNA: TGTGCCAGCAGCTTAGCCGTGGTTCTCTATGGCTACACCTTC
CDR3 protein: CASSLAVVLYGYTF

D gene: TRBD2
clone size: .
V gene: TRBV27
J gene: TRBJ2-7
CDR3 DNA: TGTGCCAGCAGTTTATCCCTTGGGGGGAGGGCCCGGGAGCAGTACTTC
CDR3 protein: CASSLSLGGRAREQYF

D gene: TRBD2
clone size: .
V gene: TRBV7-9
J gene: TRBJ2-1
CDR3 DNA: TGTGCCAGCTTGATAGGACTAGCGCCCGATGAGCAGTTCTTC
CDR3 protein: CASLIGLAPDEQFF

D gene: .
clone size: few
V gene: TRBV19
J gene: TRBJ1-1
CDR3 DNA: TGTGCCAGTACCCTCGTCGGCAGGGTTGTGGCAAACACTGAAGCTTTCTTT
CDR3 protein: CASTLVGRVVANTEAFF

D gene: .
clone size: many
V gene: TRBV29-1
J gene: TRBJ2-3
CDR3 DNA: TGCAGCTTAACGCCGGGACCCAGCACAGATACGCAGTATTTT
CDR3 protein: CSLTPGPSTDTQYF

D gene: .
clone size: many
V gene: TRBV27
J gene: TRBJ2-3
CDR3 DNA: TGTGCCAGCAGGTTTTTAGATACGCAGTATTTT
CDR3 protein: CASRFLDTQYF

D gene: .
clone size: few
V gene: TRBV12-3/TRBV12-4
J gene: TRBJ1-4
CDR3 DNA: TGTGCCAGCAGTTTTGGTGGGGGATCCGAAAAACTGTTTTTT
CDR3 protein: CASSFGGGSEKLFF

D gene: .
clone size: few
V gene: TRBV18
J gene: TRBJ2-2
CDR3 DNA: TGTGCCAGCTCACGGGACACAGCCACCGGGGAGCTGTTTTTT
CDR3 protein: CASSRDTATGELFF

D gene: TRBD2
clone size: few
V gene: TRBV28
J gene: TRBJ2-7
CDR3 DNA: TGTGCCAGCAGGTCTCTAGCGGGAGACCGAACCTACGAGCAGTACTTC
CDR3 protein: CASRSLAGDRTYEQYF

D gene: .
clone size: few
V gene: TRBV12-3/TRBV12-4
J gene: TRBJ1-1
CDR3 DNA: TGTGCCAGCAGTTTAGCGCGGGGGGGCGAGGGGAACACTGAAGCTTTCTTT
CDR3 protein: CASSLARGGEGNTEAFF

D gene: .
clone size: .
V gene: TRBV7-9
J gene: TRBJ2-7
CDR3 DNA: TGTGCCAGCAGCTTAGACCTTTACTACGAGCAGTACTTC
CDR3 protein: CASSLDLYYEQYF

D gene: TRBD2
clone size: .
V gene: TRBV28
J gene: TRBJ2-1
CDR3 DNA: TGTGCCAGCAGTCTCCTAGCGGGAGGGTTAAATGAGCAGTTCTTC
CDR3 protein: CASSLLAGGLNEQFF

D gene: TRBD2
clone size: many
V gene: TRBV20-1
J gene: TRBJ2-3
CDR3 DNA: TGCAGTGCTAGAATGGGGCTAGCGGACTCGGGTACGCAGTATTTT
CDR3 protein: CSARMGLADSGTQYF

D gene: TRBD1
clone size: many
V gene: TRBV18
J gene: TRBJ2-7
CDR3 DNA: TGTGCCAGCTCACCCACAGGGGACGAGCAGTACTTC
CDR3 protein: CASSPTGDEQYF

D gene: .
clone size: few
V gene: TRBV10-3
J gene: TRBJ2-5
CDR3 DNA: TGTGCCATCAGTGGGGCCAGCGCTGTCCAGTACTTC
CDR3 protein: CAISGASAVQYF

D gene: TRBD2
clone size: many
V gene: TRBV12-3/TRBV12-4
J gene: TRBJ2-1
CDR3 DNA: TGTGCCAGCAGTTTTCTAGCGGGAGGGCCCTTCTTC
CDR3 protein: CASSFLAGGPFF